This TCR beta chain was captured by sequencing in a study of CD8 T cells in ankylosing spondylitis. Study conclusions and caveats: A TCR beta motif of roughly eight highly homologous variants seemed to mark ankylosing spondylitis blood. Disease-linked clones reportedly showed significant enrichment in matched ankylosing spondylitis synovial fluid. Prior work had noted some motif variants in reactive arthritis blood and synovial fluid.

Quantitative 5'-RACE with molecular barcodes generated TCR beta libraries. A single record per CDR3 protein comes from TCRdb applying MiXCR to the 5' RACE reads. The sample holds approximately 260,000 distinct CDR3 sequences, about a sixth seen once. V shed 0 bases and J 0 bases; nucleotides not matched to a gene: 0. The CDR3 covers 17 residues. The germline V gene encodes CDR1 PRHDT and CDR2 FYEKMQ (reference sequence). About this clonotype: The target antigen is unknown.

This chain connects TRBV13 to TRBJ2-1, with 12 bases that match TRBD2. The sequence derives from a male donor with ankylosing spondylitis or in good health (not recorded which). The source material was blood, either unsorted or a sorted T cell fraction (not recorded which). The CDR3 DNA reads TGTGCCAGCAGCTTAGGGACTAGCGGGAGCTCCTACAATGAGCAGTTCTTC. Its translation: CASSLGTSGSSYNEQFF.